One TCR beta chain is described in this entry. The data were obtained in a study of blood T cell repertoires in COVID-19. The germline V gene encodes CDR1 SGDLS and CDR2 YYNGEE. This CDR3 has 15 residues. V trimming: 6 bases; J trimming: 6 bases; junction bases outside the gene matches: 8. Some clones are missing from TCRdb's copy, which holds only in-frame ones; the method was immunoSEQ multiplex PCR. Altogether around 320,000 clones are present, roughly nine tenths being singletons, with the ten largest covering 11%. Specimen: peripheral blood. This TCR was recovered from a woman aged 30 to 39 with COVID-19, enrolled during active disease. The chain combines TRBV9 with TRBJ2-2; 10 bases match TRBD2. The chain's CDR3 is CASNRAGGPAGELFF. Here the CDR3 DNA reads TGTGCCAGCAACAGAGCGGGGGGGCCAGCCGGGGAGCTGTTTTTT. The complete variable domain, with remaining parts taken from reference TRBV9 and TRBJ2-2, reads DSGVTQTPKHLITATGQRVTLRCSPRSGDLSVYWYQQSLDQGLQFLIQYYNGEERAKGNILERFSAQQFPDLHSELNLSSLELGDSALYFCASNRAGGPAGELFFGEGSRLTVL.